Listed here is a single TCR beta chain. The record originates from a study of blood T cell repertoires in COVID-19. Across the study: Samples of COVID-19 (acute and convalescent) were obtained from the United States, Italy and Spain.

Using immunoSEQ multiplex PCR, the repertoire was profiled, and TCRdb retains in-frame clones only, with some absent. The sample lists 90,000 or so clones; roughly 86% were seen once. This CDR3 has 16 amino acids. Germline V gene data show CDR1 as LGHDT and CDR2 as YNNKEL (reference sequence). Trimming at V came to 3 bases and at J to 0 bases, leaving 3 bases not matched to a gene. Sequenced: peripheral blood. The chain recombines TRBV3-1 (or the pseudogene TRBV3-2) with TRBJ2-2; TRBD1 agrees at 8 bases. This receptor was taken from a human donor in a cohort sampled during active COVID-19. The DNA of the CDR3 is TGTGCCAGCAGCCAGCGGACAGGGCCGAACACCGGGGAGCTGTTTTTT. It encodes CASSQRTGPNTGELFF.